This section outlines one T cell receptor (beta chain) sequence together with its context. No antigen is known for it. The TRB cDNA libraries were prepared by 5' RACE with UMI labels. TCRdb reprocessed the 5' RACE reads, with one entry per CDR3 protein and no DNA. In all, the sample yields about 150,000 distinct CDR3 sequences. The CDR3 covers 14 residues. Germline lookup yields CDR1 SQVTM and CDR2 ANQGSEA. Naive cells were sorted as CD45RO-, CCR7+, CD27+ and CD95-. This sample stems from a study of CXCR3-negative and CXCR3-positive naive CD8 T cells. Findings of the study overall: CXCR3-positive naive cells carried more hydrophobic TRB CDR3s than CXCR3-negative ones. Diversity proved comparably high across both naive subsets and much lower in memory CD8+ cells.

The sequenced sample was naive CXCR3+ CD8+ T cells from blood. Subset defined: CD45RO-CCR7+CD27+CD95- naive CD8+ T cells expressing CXCR3 (TNR3+). The V gene is TRBV29-1, the J gene TRBJ1-3. The receptor was derived from a human donor in good health. Some clones in this sample may be carry-over from other donors' samples. The CDR3 is CSVVWVGSGNTIYF.